The 15 T cell receptor beta chains listed next were all sequenced from one sample in a study of blood T cell repertoires in COVID-19. Repertoires were generated with immunoSEQ multiplex PCR, while TCRdb's copy carries only in-frame clones and drops some. The profile covers fewer than 200,000 clones, with about 85% appearing a single time and roughly 8.3% taken by the ten largest. The sequenced material came from peripheral blood. These TCRs come from a woman aged 60 to 75 with COVID-19, enrolled during active disease.

The chain carries TRBV27 and TRBJ1-1, with D tentatively TRBD1 (6 bases). Trimming left V 5 bases short and J 1 base short, with 11 bases between. The germline gives CDR1 MNHEY, CDR2 SMNVEV (reference sequence). CDR3 length: 14 amino acids. This CDR3 is CASSRQEPNTEAFF. CDR3 nucleotide sequence: TGTGCCAGCAGTCGACAGGAACCGAACACTGAAGCTTTCTTT.

This clone appeared a single time. This chain joins TRBV19 and TRBJ1-5; D not certain. Germline CDR1 LNHDA, CDR2 SQIVND (reference sequence). This CDR3 has 15 residues. Trimming shortened V by 5 bases and J by 1 base, and 12 bases separated the two germline ends. The CDR3 region has the DNA TGTGCCAGTAGTTCGAGGGCCCTGAGCAATCAGCCCCAGCATTTT. Translation gives CASSSRALSNQPQHF.

This clone is judged medium-sized. The CDR3 loop reads CASSLDGRVAYEQYF. In DNA form, the CDR3 reads TGTGCCAGCAGCTTAGATGGTCGGGTAGCCTACGAGCAGTACTTC. The chain is built from TRBV11-2 and TRBJ2-7; D gene uncertain. Germline V gene sequence: CDR1 SGHAT, CDR2 FQNNGV. The CDR3 contains 15 residues. Trimming left V 0 bases short and J 2 bases short, with 11 bases between.

The chain uses TRBV2 and TRBJ1-1; the D is unclear. Germline loops: CDR1 SNHLY, CDR2 FYNNEI. CDR3 length equals 14 residues. Trimming took off 4 bases at V and 1 base at J, with 10 bases between the two ends. This chain's CDR3 is CASSAIRGNTEAFF. CDR3 sequence (DNA): TGTGCCAGCAGTGCGATTCGGGGGAACACTGAAGCTTTCTTT.

The J gene is TRBJ1-5, the V gene TRBV5-4; D perhaps matches TRBD1 (6 bases). Trimming shortened V by 0 bases and J by 4 bases, and 11 bases separated the two germline ends. This CDR3 has 15 residues. CDR1 SGHNT and CDR2 YYREEE come from the germline V gene (reference sequence). This chain's CDR3 is CASSLGGQLNQPQHF. The CDR3 region has the DNA TGTGCCAGCAGCTTGGGCGGACAGCTAAATCAGCCCCAGCATTTT.

This chain joins TRBV6-5 and TRBJ1-5, with D perhaps TRBD1 (6 bases). This CDR3 is 15 amino acids long. The ends were cut back, 7 bases at V and 6 bases at J, with 19 bases in the middle. Germline V lookup: CDR1 MNHEY, CDR2 SVGAGI. The CDR3 region is CASISMGGARQPQHF. The CDR3 region has the DNA TGTGCCAGCATCTCGATGGGGGGGGCGCGTCAGCCCCAGCATTTT.

The table lists this clone with a few counts. The DNA for the CDR3 is TGTGCCAGCAGCTTGGAAGGGAGTTCACCCCTCCACTTT. Encoded protein: CASSLEGSSPLHF. The chain uses TRBV5-8 and TRBJ1-6; D gene unclear. The germline V gene encodes CDR1 SGHTS and CDR2 YDEGEE. V lost 0 bases, J lost 9 bases, and 7 bases lay in between. There are 13 residues in the CDR3.

The rearrangement links TRBV3-1 (or the pseudogene TRBV3-2) to TRBJ2-3; D possibly corresponds to TRBD2 (6 bases). Germline V CDR1 and CDR2: LGHDT, YNNKEL (reference sequence). With 4 bases removed from V and 2 bases from J, the gap between germline ends came to 16 bases. The CDR3 has 16 residues. CDR3 sequence: CASSPRGGLLTDTQYF. In DNA form, the CDR3 reads TGTGCCAGCAGCCCCCGGGGAGGACTTCTCACAGATACGCAGTATTTT.

The rearrangement links TRBV12-3 or TRBV12-4 to TRBJ1-1, with 7 positions matching TRBD1. V was clipped by 4 bases and J by 7 bases; unmatched bases: 6. The CDR3 has 13 amino acids. This CDR3 is CASSWDRAVEAFF. CDR3 bases: TGTGCCAGCAGTTGGGACAGAGCAGTTGAAGCTTTCTTT.

Concerning this clone itself: The junction differs from germline at one of its ends, possibly a read error. J is TRBJ2-1 and V is TRBV7-7; TRBD2 agrees at 9 bases. This CDR3 is built from 15 residues. Germline lookup yields CDR1 SSHAT and CDR2 FNYEAQ (reference sequence). The CDR3: CASSLLGSGSDEQFF. CDR3 in DNA: TGTGCTAGCAGCCTTCTAGGTAGCGGGAGCGATGAGCAGTTCTTC.

The J gene is TRBJ2-2, the V gene TRBV6-7; no clear D. TRBV6-7 is an open reading frame, and its role is uncertain. The CDR3 runs to 14 residues. Trimming removed 6 bases from V and 4 bases from J, with 12 bases in between. The CDR3 protein is CASSRSLSTGELFF. CDR3 DNA: TGTGCCAGCAGCCGATCCCTAAGCACCGGGGAGCTGTTTTTT.

V and J are TRBV7-6 and TRBJ2-1; D might be TRBD2 (5 bases). This CDR3 is built from 14 residues. Germline values: CDR1 SGHVS, CDR2 FNYEAQ. V lost 4 bases and J 9 bases, leaving 16 bases between the germline ends. The CDR3 region has the DNA TGTGCCAGCAGCTCGACGGCTAGCAATTCTGAGCAGTTCTTC. This encodes CASSSTASNSEQFF.

In its sample, this clone was seen a few times. CDR3 DNA sequence: TGTGCCAGCAGCCGTGGACAGGGAGGCCACACTGAAGCTTTCTTT. This codes for CASSRGQGGHTEAFF. The rearrangement links TRBV7-3 to TRBJ1-1, with 8 bases that match TRBD1. With V trimmed by 5 bases and J by 3 bases, 8 bases remained unmatched. This CDR3 region has 15 residues. From germline, CDR1 is SGHTA and CDR2 FQGTGA. The whole variable domain, filled in from reference TRBV7-3 and TRBJ1-1, reads GAGVSQTPSNKVTEKGKYVELRCDPISGHTALYWYRQSLGQGPEFLIYFQGTGAADDSGLPNDRFFAVRPEGSVSTLKIQRTERGDSAVYLCASSRGQGGHTEAFFGQGTRLTVV.

This chain uses TRBV9 with TRBJ1-1; 8 nucleotides align to TRBD1. V dropped 4 bases and J dropped 4; count of bases not matched to a gene: 15. CDR3 length: 17 residues. CDR1 is SGDLS, CDR2 YYNGEE, per germline. DNA for the CDR3: TGTGCCAGCAGCTCTTTCCGGGACAGGTTAGAGGGCACTGAAGCTTTCTTT. Amino acid sequence: CASSSFRDRLEGTEAFF.

The CDR3 DNA reads as TGTGCCAGTAGTAGCCGACAGGGGCAAGATAATTCACCCCTCCACTTT. Translating gives CASSSRQGQDNSPLHF. The J gene is TRBJ1-6, the V gene TRBV19; 8 bases are a match to TRBD1. V lost 4 bases, J lost 5 bases, and 7 bases stayed unmatched. CDR3 length equals 16 residues. From germline, CDR1 is LNHDA and CDR2 SQIVND (reference sequence).